One sample yielded the 26 T cell receptor delta chains listed below, sequenced in a study of Vδ1+ human thymocytes. The antigens of these receptors remain unknown. Points from the study as a whole: Thymic TRG and TRD repertoires appeared highly polyclonal.

Extracted RNA was reverse transcribed into cDNA. Multiplex PCR used pooled V-gene forward primers and a constant-region reverse primer to amplify CDR3s. TCRdb repeated clone calling on the multiplex PCR reads with CATT. Of more than 25,000 delta-chain clones listed, around 7.4% are singletons. Sequenced: Vdelta1+ gamma-delta thymocytes from the thymus. As for subset: FACS-sorted CD3+ TCRalphabeta- TCRVdelta1+ TCRVdelta2- thymocytes. The origin of the receptors is a girl less than two years old who had congenital heart surgery.

The J gene is TRDJ1, the V gene TRDV1; TRDD3 is a possible D gene (6 bases). Trimming pared 4 bases from V and 2 bases from J, leaving 14 bases between. Germline V lookup: CDR1 TSWWSYY, CDR2 QGS. CDR3 length: 15 amino acids. The CDR3 spells CALGGSSTGTDKLIF. The CDR3 DNA follows: TGTGCTCTTGGGGGGTCAAGTACTGGGACCGATAAACTCATCTTT.

There are a few counts of this clone. The rearrangement joins TRDV1 to TRDJ1; 7 bases match TRDD3. Germline V gene sequence: CDR1 TSWWSYY, CDR2 QGS. This CDR3 has 20 residues. Trimming at V came to 6 bases and at J to 0 bases, leaving 22 bases not matched to a gene. This CDR3 reads CALGVPLQYWGPMYTDKLIF. The CDR3 nucleotides read TGTGCTCTTGGAGTTCCCTTACAGTACTGGGGACCGATGTACACCGATAAACTCATCTTT.

The gene calls are TRDV1 and TRDJ1, with a tentative D call TRDD3 (6 bases). There are 20 residues in the CDR3. V dropped 3 bases and J dropped 0 bases, with 26 bases sitting between them. Looked up from germline, CDR1 is TSWWSYY and CDR2 is QGS. The CDR3 region is CALGESDYHTTYWDTDKLIF. The CDR3 nucleotides are TGTGCTCTTGGGGAGTCTGACTACCACACCACGTACTGGGACACCGATAAACTCATCTTT.

A few counts support this clone. The chain employs TRDV1 and TRDJ1; 11 positions agree with TRDD3. Trimming took 1 base from V and 3 from J; bases not matched to a gene: 25. Per the germline V gene, CDR1 is TSWWSYY and CDR2 is QGS. The CDR3 runs 23 residues. The CDR3 nucleotides read TGTGCTCTTGGGGAACCCCTACGTTTGGGGGATACGGCCTTTCTACCCTCCCCCGATAAACTCATCTTT. The encoded protein is CALGEPLRLGDTAFLPSPDKLIF.

The J gene call is TRDJ1, but no V gene call exists; no DNA check was done on the table's D call, TRDD3. This CDR3 region has 21 residues. CDR3 region: CALGEIPGRIRIRRYTDKLIF. DNA of the CDR3: TGTGCTCTTGGGGAAATCCCCGGGAGGATACGCATCCGCCGATACACCGATAAACTCATCTTT.

In its sample, this clone was seen a few times. This rearrangement joins TRDV1 to TRDJ1, with D possibly being TRDD2 (5 bases). Germline assignment: CDR1 TSWWSYY and CDR2 QGS. The V end was cut by 0 bases, the J end by 0 bases, with 23 bases between. This CDR3 region has 20 residues. The CDR3 is CALGELNLPSEGPYTDKLIF. CDR3 bases: TGTGCTCTTGGGGAACTTAACCTCCCTTCTGAGGGACCGTACACCGATAAACTCATCTTT.

This clone was seen more than once but under ten times. This sequence joins TRDV1 and TRDJ1; 10 nucleotides align to TRDD3. The trim removed 2 bases at V and 0 bases at J, leaving 9 bases unmatched. There are 18 residues in the CDR3. Germline CDR1 and CDR2: TSWWSYY and QGS. In nucleotides, the CDR3 is TGTGCTCTTGGGGAATTCCGGGGGATACGACCCTACACCGATAAACTCATCTTT. Amino acid sequence: CALGEFRGIRPYTDKLIF.

The J segment is TRDJ1; no V gene was assigned; no DNA check was done on the table's D call, TRDD3. The CDR3 has 21 amino acids. The CDR3 loop reads CALGELRGPSYAGGLLDKLIF. CDR3 DNA: TGTGCTCTTGGGGAACTAAGAGGGCCTTCCTACGCTGGGGGACTACTGGATAAACTCATCTTT.

The chain recombines TRDV1 with TRDJ1; 7 bases agree with TRDD3. V dropped 3 bases and J dropped 2; count of bases not matched to a gene: 21. The CDR3 runs 20 residues. Per the germline V gene, CDR1 is TSWWSYY and CDR2 is QGS. The DNA for the CDR3 is TGTGCTCTTGGGGATTATTTCCTGACCGGGGGGATTTCGAGAACCGATAAACTCATCTTT. This encodes CALGDYFLTGGISRTDKLIF.

This clone has a handful of counts. The rearrangement joins TRDV1 to TRDJ1; D uncertain. This CDR3 spans 17 amino acids. The germline V and J ends were trimmed by 0 bases and 1 base, with 15 bases remaining between them. The germline V gene encodes CDR1 TSWWSYY and CDR2 QGS. For the CDR3, the DNA is TGTGCTCTTGGGGAACTGCCCTCTCGGGGCCCCACCGATAAACTCATCTTT. Amino acids: CALGELPSRGPTDKLIF.

The chain couples TRDV1 to TRDJ1; 9 nucleotides match TRDD3. Per germline, CDR1 TSWWSYY and CDR2 QGS. This CDR3 has 18 amino acids. V was pared by 1 base and J by 0 bases, with 9 bases of the junction left unmatched. CDR3 DNA: TGTGCTCTTGGGGAACGCAGACTGGGGGACAAGTACACCGATAAACTCATCTTT. Protein product: CALGERRLGDKYTDKLIF.

This clone occurred a few times. The V call is TRDV1, the J call TRDJ1; possibly TRDD3 for D (6 bases). Germline CDR1 TSWWSYY, CDR2 QGS. V lost 3 bases and J 10 bases, leaving 27 bases between the germline ends. This CDR3 is 17 amino acids long. The CDR3 loop is CALGDFPMVLGRGGLIF. CDR3 sequence (DNA): TGTGCTCTTGGGGACTTTCCCATGGTGCTGGGGCGAGGGGGACTCATCTTT.

Concerning this clone itself: Other nucleotide sequences from this sample produce the same CDR3. The V and J genes are TRDV1 and TRDJ1, with TRDD2 identical over 9 bases. V shed 6 bases and J 0 bases; nucleotides not matched to a gene: 23. The CDR3 sequence is 21 residues long. Germline CDR1 reads TSWWSYY; CDR2 reads QGS. Here the CDR3 reads CALGFRLPTALGVLYTDKLIF. For the CDR3, the DNA is TGTGCTCTTGGATTTCGCCTTCCTACTGCCCTGGGCGTTTTGTACACCGATAAACTCATCTTT.

There are a few counts of this clone. The rearrangement joins TRDV1 to TRDJ1; the match to TRDD3 covers 7 bases. CDR3 length: 22 residues. Germline V gives CDR1 TSWWSYY, CDR2 QGS. The V gene end was trimmed by 0 bases and the J gene end by 0 bases; junction bases not matched to a gene: 22. The CDR3 loop is CALGELVTLTMAGGFYTDKLIF. Here the CDR3 DNA reads TGTGCTCTTGGGGAACTAGTAACCTTAACGATGGCTGGGGGTTTTTACACCGATAAACTCATCTTT.

The rearrangement joins TRDV1 to TRDJ1; tentatively, D is TRDD3 (5 bases). Germline V gives CDR1 TSWWSYY, CDR2 QGS. V shed 2 bases and J shed 7 bases, with 32 bases lying between them. The CDR3 is 20 residues long. The CDR3 sequence is CALGEALLFPLDGGVLKLIF. The CDR3 nucleotides read TGTGCTCTTGGGGAAGCACTACTATTCCCCCTAGATGGTGGGGTACTTAAACTCATCTTT.

J is TRDJ1 and V is TRDV1, with 13 bases lining up with TRDD3. J was trimmed by 0 bases and V by 0 bases; bases with no gene match: 25. This CDR3 is built from 25 residues. CDR1 is TSWWSYY, CDR2 QGS, per germline. For the CDR3, the DNA is TGTGCTCTTGGGGAACTACAACCATCCTGGCTTCACCAACTGGGGGATACGATGTACACCGATAAACTCATCTTT. It is translated as CALGELQPSWLHQLGDTMYTDKLIF.

This clone has a handful of counts. The chain combines TRDV1 with TRDJ1; no reliable D call. Trimming removed 2 bases at V and 10 bases at J, with 29 bases between. This CDR3 is 18 amino acids long. CDR1 and CDR2 from the germline V gene are TSWWSYY and QGS. The CDR3, as DNA: TGTGCTCTTGGGGAAAGGACCTGCCTCGCGGCGCAAATTGGTGGACTCATCTTT. This sequence encodes CALGERTCLAAQIGGLIF.

This clone was observed a handful of times. The rearrangement uses TRDV1 and TRDJ1; 10 bases align to TRDD3. V shed 5 bases and J 0 bases; nucleotides not matched to a gene: 12. The CDR3 is made up of 18 amino acids. Germline V gene sequence: CDR1 TSWWSYY, CDR2 QGS. The CDR3 DNA reads TGTGCTCTTGGGAAGAGGCCCGACTGGGGGATGTACACCGATAAACTCATCTTT. Encoded protein: CALGKRPDWGMYTDKLIF.

The genes are TRDV1 and TRDJ1, with unresolved D. V lost 5 bases and J 0 bases, leaving 13 bases between the germline ends. The CDR3 contains 15 residues. Germline CDR1 is TSWWSYY and CDR2 is QGS. The CDR3 DNA is TGTGCTCTTGGGACGGTTCTCGAATACACCGATAAACTCATCTTT. This codes for CALGTVLEYTDKLIF.

The chain is built from TRDV1 and TRDJ1, with D possibly matching TRDD3 (6 bases). CDR3 size: 19 residues. Trimming left V 2 bases short and J 3 bases short, with 25 bases between. Germline loops: CDR1 TSWWSYY, CDR2 QGS. The CDR3 sequence is CALGEELELGKGDADKLIF. CDR3 nucleotide sequence: TGTGCTCTTGGGGAAGAACTAGAACTGGGTAAGGGAGATGCCGATAAACTCATCTTT.

The chain couples TRDV1 to TRDJ1; 8 bases align to TRDD3. Losses at the gene ends were 1 base for V and 2 bases for J; bases not matched to a gene: 15. This CDR3 spans 19 amino acids. In germline, CDR1 is TSWWSYY, CDR2 QGS. In DNA form, the CDR3 reads TGTGCTCTTGGGGAACCCTCCGTTCCTGTACTGGGGGCTACCGATAAACTCATCTTT. It specifies CALGEPSVPVLGATDKLIF.

The V gene is TRDV1, the J gene TRDJ1, with TRDD3 matching 8 bases. The CDR3 has 24 amino acids. Per the germline V gene, CDR1 is TSWWSYY and CDR2 is QGS. V was clipped by 5 bases and J by 0 bases; unmatched bases: 32. CDR3 residues: CALGSAFPSRLGGTSGPYTDKLIF. DNA for the CDR3: TGTGCTCTTGGGTCGGCCTTCCCCTCTCGACTGGGGGGAACAAGCGGACCGTACACCGATAAACTCATCTTT.

In its sample, this clone was seen a few times. The chain couples TRDV1 to TRDJ1; 8 positions agree with TRDD3. Germline V gene lookup returns CDR1 TSWWSYY and CDR2 QGS. The CDR3 is made up of 22 amino acids. V shed 6 bases and J 0 bases; nucleotides not matched to a gene: 27. For the CDR3, the DNA is TGTGCTCTTGGCTCACAAAGGGCACGTACTGGGGATACCATTAAGTACACCGATAAACTCATCTTT. Encoded protein: CALGSQRARTGDTIKYTDKLIF.

This clone was observed a few times. V gene TRDV1 combines with J gene TRDJ1; possible D gene TRDD3, 5 bases. With 9 bases removed from V and 3 bases from J, the gap between germline ends came to 35 bases. This CDR3 has 20 residues. Germline CDR1 is TSWWSYY and CDR2 is QGS. Here the CDR3 reads CALAEVPLGAWDAGPDKLIF. The CDR3 DNA sequence: TGTGCTCTGGCAGAGGTACCCCTGGGAGCCTGGGATGCGGGCCCCGATAAACTCATCTTT.

This clone was detected a few times. The chain employs TRDV1 and TRDJ1; maybe TRDD3 (5 bases). This CDR3 region has 17 residues. Germline V gene lookup returns CDR1 TSWWSYY and CDR2 QGS. V lost 2 bases and J lost 0, with 16 bases in between. CDR3 protein: CALGENGVRGNTDKLIF. CDR3 sequence (DNA): TGTGCTCTTGGGGAAAACGGCGTAAGGGGAAACACCGATAAACTCATCTTT.

The V and J genes are TRDV1 and TRDJ1, with a possible D match to TRDD3 (6 bases). The J gene was not available in TCRdb and was assigned here by matching the DNA to germline segments. V dropped 0 bases and J dropped 0 bases, with 11 bases sitting between them. CDR1 and CDR2 (germline): TSWWSYY, QGS. The CDR3 spans 16 residues. CDR3 in amino acids: CALGELRDKDTDKLIF. In DNA form, the CDR3 reads TGTGCTCTTGGGGAACTCCGGGATAAGGACACCGATAAACTCATCTTT.